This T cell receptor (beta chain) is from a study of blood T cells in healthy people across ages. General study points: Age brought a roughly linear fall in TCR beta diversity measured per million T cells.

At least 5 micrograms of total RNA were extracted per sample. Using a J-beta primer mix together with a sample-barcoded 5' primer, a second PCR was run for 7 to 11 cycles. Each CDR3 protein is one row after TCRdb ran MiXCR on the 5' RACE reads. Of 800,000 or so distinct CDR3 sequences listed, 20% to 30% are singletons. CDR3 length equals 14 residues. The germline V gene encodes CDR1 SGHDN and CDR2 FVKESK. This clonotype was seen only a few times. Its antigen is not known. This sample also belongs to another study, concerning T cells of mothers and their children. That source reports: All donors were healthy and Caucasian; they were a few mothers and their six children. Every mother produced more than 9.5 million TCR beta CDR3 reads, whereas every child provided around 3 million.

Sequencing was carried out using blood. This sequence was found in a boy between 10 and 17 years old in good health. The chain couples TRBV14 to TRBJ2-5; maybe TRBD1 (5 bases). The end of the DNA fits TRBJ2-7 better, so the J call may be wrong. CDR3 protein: CASSQWGRDYEQYF. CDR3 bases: TGTGCCAGCAGCCAATGGGGCAGAGACTACGAGCAGTACTTC.